Each of the 14 T cell receptor beta chains below was sequenced from the same sample in a study of blood T cell repertoires in COVID-19. Here immunoSEQ multiplex PCR was the method, and the copy in TCRdb shows in-frame clones only, minus some. Altogether 250,000 to 350,000 clones are present, about 89% being singletons, with the ten largest covering around an eighth. Sequencing input: peripheral blood. All receptors derive from a woman aged 60-75 years with acute or convalescent COVID-19.

The chain has TRBV12-5 and TRBJ1-2; 9 bases align to TRBD1. This CDR3 is 15 amino acids long. With 3 bases clipped from V and 2 bases from J, the junction kept 4 bases outside the gene matches. From germline, CDR1 is LGHNT and CDR2 FRNRAP. CDR3 sequence (DNA): TGTGCTAGTGGTTTATCAGGACAGGGGAACTATGGCTACACCTTC. This translates into CASGLSGQGNYGYTF.

The rearrangement links TRBV19 to TRBJ2-1; 15 bases are a match to TRBD2. V shed 2 bases, J shed 8 bases, and the junction held 7 bases outside the gene matches. The CDR3 is made up of 17 amino acids. Germline values: CDR1 LNHDA, CDR2 SQIVND (reference sequence). DNA of the CDR3: TGTGCCAGTAGTATATTATTCGGGACTAGCGGGAGGTATGAGCAGTTCTTC. It codes for CASSILFGTSGRYEQFF.

The V call is TRBV4-2, the J call TRBJ1-4; weak D call: TRBD1 (6 bases). Germline lookup yields CDR1 LGHNA and CDR2 YNFKEQ. V shed 0 bases and J shed 7 bases, with 18 bases lying between them. This CDR3 comprises 17 residues. The CDR3 reads CASSQEETGGDGEKLFF. The CDR3 DNA is TGTGCCAGCAGCCAAGAGGAGACAGGTGGTGATGGTGAAAAACTGTTTTTT.

The rearrangement uses TRBV3-1 (or the pseudogene TRBV3-2) and TRBJ2-5; 11 positions agree with TRBD2. V shed 5 bases, J shed 3 bases, and the junction held 17 bases outside the gene matches. The CDR3 is made up of 19 amino acids. Germline V gene data show CDR1 as LGHDT and CDR2 as YNNKEL (reference sequence). CDR3: CASSFSRLAGGQRKETQYF. The CDR3 nucleotides read TGTGCCAGCAGCTTCAGTCGGCTAGCGGGGGGCCAGCGCAAAGAGACCCAGTACTTC.

This chain joins TRBV12-3 or TRBV12-4 and TRBJ1-6; D gene uncertain. V was clipped by 3 bases and J by 7 bases, with 4 bases between them. The CDR3 totals 12 residues. Written as DNA, the CDR3 is TGTGCCAGCAGTTTCCCGAATTCACCCCTCCACTTT. It codes for CASSFPNSPLHF.

This CDR3 reads CASRSQRGGRETQYF. The CDR3 nucleotides read TGTGCCAGTAGGAGCCAGCGGGGGGGCCGGGAGACCCAGTACTTC. The chain combines TRBV19 with TRBJ2-5, with 10 bases fitting TRBD2. Trimming took 6 bases from V and 5 from J; bases not matched to a gene: 9. The CDR3 is 15 residues long. CDR1 and CDR2 from the germline V gene are LNHDA and SQIVND (reference sequence).

The V gene is TRBV28, the J gene TRBJ2-5; the match to TRBD2 covers 9 bases. This CDR3 is 16 amino acids long. The ends lost 3 bases at V and 9 bases at J; junction bases unmatched: 14. The germline V gene encodes CDR1 MDHEN and CDR2 SYDVKM. CDR3: CASSLDLASGARAQYF. CDR3 bases: TGTGCCAGCAGTTTGGACCTGGCTAGCGGGGCACGAGCCCAGTACTTC.

For the CDR3, the DNA is TGTGCCAGCAGCATGGGGAGGGCAGCGGGCGAAAAACTGTTTTTT. It encodes CASSMGRAAGEKLFF. The chain combines TRBV7-2 with TRBJ1-4; D is uncertain. Trimming cost V 5 bases and J 8 bases, with 18 bases left between them. The CDR3 runs to 15 residues. The germline V gene has CDR1 SGHTA and CDR2 FQGNSA.

This chain's CDR3 is CASSYSSLVRDRVNEQYF. The CDR3 DNA sequence: TGTGCCAGCAGTTACTCTTCCTTGGTTAGGGACAGGGTCAACGAGCAGTACTTC. This chain links TRBV6-2 or TRBV6-3 with TRBJ2-7; 9 nucleotides line up with TRBD1. This CDR3 comprises 18 residues. The J segment lost 5 bases and the V segment lost 0 bases, leaving 14 bases of the junction unmatched. The V gene's germline CDR1 is MNHEY and CDR2 SVGEGT.

This clone appeared a single time. The chain combines TRBV30 with TRBJ1-1; a possible D gene is TRBD1 (5 bases). Per germline, CDR1 GTSNPN and CDR2 SVGIG (reference sequence). The CDR3 runs 14 residues. V was cut by 0 bases and J by 8 bases, with 16 bases left in between. CDR3 loop: CAWSVRQPFLEAFF. The CDR3 coding sequence is TGTGCCTGGAGTGTTCGACAGCCTTTTCTGGAAGCTTTCTTT.

This clone has a single count. This sequence joins TRBV3-1 (or the pseudogene TRBV3-2) and TRBJ2-1, with D unclear. Germline assignment: CDR1 LGHDT and CDR2 YNNKEL (reference sequence). The V end was cut by 2 bases, the J end by 8 bases, with 13 bases between. The CDR3 is made up of 14 amino acids. The CDR3 DNA follows: TGTGCCAGCAGCCAAAGGTTGGAGAGGTATGAGCAGTTCTTC. It specifies CASSQRLERYEQFF.

This sequence joins TRBV2 and TRBJ1-5; maybe TRBD1 (5 bases). CDR1 SNHLY and CDR2 FYNNEI come from the germline V gene. The CDR3 has 13 residues. Trimming removed 8 bases at V and 7 bases at J, with 15 bases between. CDR3 DNA: TGTGCCAGCTCACCAGGGTTTGAGCAGCCCCAGCATTTT. It translates to CASSPGFEQPQHF. Drawing the rest from reference TRBV2 and TRBJ1-5, the complete variable domain is EPEVTQTPSHQVTQMGQEVILRCVPISNHLYFYWYRQILGQKVEFLVSFYNNEISEKSEIFDDQFSVERPDGSNFTLKIRSTKLEDSAMYFCASSPGFEQPQHFGDGTRLSIL.

The chain employs TRBV27 and TRBJ2-2; weak D call: TRBD2 (5 bases). CDR3 length equals 14 residues. V dropped 3 bases and J dropped 7 bases, with 12 bases sitting between them. Germline-derived CDR1 and CDR2 are MNHEY and SMNVEV (reference sequence). The CDR3 loop reads CASSFGPGVGELFF. The DNA of the CDR3 is TGTGCCAGCAGTTTTGGCCCCGGGGTCGGGGAGCTGTTTTTT.

On this clone itself: Distinct nucleotide sequences in the sample also encode this CDR3. V and J are TRBV28 and TRBJ1-5; the match to TRBD1 covers 7 bases. V lost 5 bases, J lost 0 bases, and 4 bases stayed unmatched. The CDR3 totals 15 residues. The germline gives CDR1 MDHEN, CDR2 SYDVKM. CDR3 coding DNA: TGTGCCAGCAGTCCAAGGACAGGTAGCAATCAGCCCCAGCATTTT. It specifies CASSPRTGSNQPQHF.